This T cell receptor (beta chain) is drawn from a study of CD8+ T cells in alopecia areata. About this clone itself: Its matching antigen is unknown.

Findings and limits, study-wide: The study found higher clonality in lesional than normal scalp, especially in alopecia totalis/universalis. The study also sequences resident alphabeta T cells of normal skin in scalp samples. Among the top 100, expanded CD8+ clones, as well as scalp clonality, were significantly decreased by tofacitinib.

Trimming took 3 bases from V and 4 from J; bases not matched to a gene: 10. The CDR3 runs to 17 residues. Germline V gene lookup returns CDR1 MGHDK and CDR2 SYGVNS. Treatment here: oral pan-JAK inhibitor, 5-10 mg twice daily. Researchers gathered lesional scalp punch biopsies and peripheral blood from patients with alopecia areata. Once RNA had been extracted, it was reverse transcribed into cDNA to act as the sequencing template. Profiling relied on immunoSEQ multiplex PCR, and the TCRdb table lists in-frame clones only, not all of them. Of 200,000 to 250,000 clones in the sample, roughly 64% were seen once.

The sequences come from CD4+ T cells sorted from blood, collected at week 4, from a patient treated with tofacitinib. This chain joins TRBV25-1 and TRBJ1-1; 11 bases agree with TRBD1. The TCR was taken from a human donor with alopecia areata. CDR3 coding DNA: TGTGCCAGCAGTGACCACGGACAGGGGGCTTCTTCCACTGAAGCTTTCTTT. Amino acids: CASSDHGQGASSTEAFF.